A selection of T cell receptor beta chains follows, all from one sample in a study of cytomegalovirus exposure and HLA in healthy donors. Data came from immunoSEQ multiplex PCR; TCRdb stores just in-frame clones and leaves some out. The sample has approximately 160,000 clones, about 73% seen once. Sequenced: PBMCs. These receptors came from a woman aged 50 to 65 in good health and CMV-seropositive. Each CDR3 is given with its conserved first and last residue.

J gene | V gene | CDR3 protein
TRBJ2-1 | TRBV30 | CAWTGEGNEQFF
TRBJ2-2 | TRBV7-9 | CASSPTGGFVGELFF
TRBJ1-6 | TRBV4-1 | CASSHPGRGNSPLHF
TRBJ2-3 | TRBV2 | CASEIKRQGADTQYF
TRBJ2-2 | TRBV7-2 | CASSFGTGELFF
TRBJ1-4 | TRBV21-1 | CASSKGAGKGREKLFF
TRBJ1-2 | TRBV6-1 | CASSTTVNRDGYTF
TRBJ2-3 | TRBV27 | CASSPFHPRDTQYF
TRBJ2-5 | TRBV27 | CASSLKGARMETQYF
TRBJ2-1 | TRBV6-6 | CASSYHRTGGDEQFF
TRBJ1-5 | TRBV7-2 | CASSLVGGSNQPQHF
TRBJ2-3 | TRBV7-3 | CASSLAGGFPDTQYF
TRBJ2-2 | TRBV15 | CATSRVQYRTSRTGELFF
TRBJ1-1 | TRBV4-1 | CASSHPGLSAEAFF
TRBJ2-7 | TRBV27 | CASSLLPGFEQYF
TRBJ2-7 | TRBV5-3 | CARSQKWTGKYEQYF
TRBJ2-7 | TRBV4-1 | CASSQDRVVTGEYF
TRBJ2-5 | TRBV5-6 | CASSADSGNQETQYF
TRBJ2-6 | TRBV2 | CASSLDRSGANVLTF
TRBJ2-3 | TRBV29-1 | CSGDLTSTDTQYF
TRBJ2-2 | TRBV18 | CASSPPGQGNTGELFF
TRBJ1-5 | TRBV2 | CASSRQGTSNQPQHF
TRBJ1-3 | TRBV7-9 | CATASDSSATIYF
TRBJ1-2 | TRBV7-9 | CASSRPGQGADGYTF
TRBJ1-3 | TRBV9 | CASSVAQGLGNAIYF
TRBJ1-2 | TRBV11-2 | CASSLGQSNYGYTF
TRBJ2-1 | TRBV5-1 | CASSPRDRGTEQFF
TRBJ1-4 | TRBV27 | CASSLRFNEKLFF
TRBJ1-1 | TRBV5-1 | CASSLALQGVETNTEAFF
TRBJ2-2 | TRBV19 | CASRPVLGQGNTGELFF
TRBJ1-2 | TRBV5-1 | CASSPQPEDYGYTF
TRBJ2-1 | TRBV5-1 | CASSPLAGGPGEQFF
TRBJ2-2 | TRBV9 | CASSVGWLAGNTGELFF
TRBJ2-1 | TRBV6-1 | CASSGRPGGFYNEQFF
TRBJ2-5 | TRBV2 | CARAVYITGPQYF
TRBJ2-3 | TRBV2 | CALGGGTDTQYF
TRBJ1-2 | TRBV4-2 | CASSQATVSYGYTF
TRBJ1-5 | TRBV7-2 | CASSVVSNQPQHF
TRBJ1-5 | TRBV28 | CASSLRGYSNQPQHF